A selection of T cell receptor beta chains follows, all from one sample in a study of T cell responses to AZD1222 COVID-19 vaccine. Only in-frame clones appear in the TCRdb table, and some are missing; sequencing was by immunoSEQ multiplex PCR. There are about 69,000 clones in the sample; approximately 82% occur only once, and roughly 23% lies in the top ten. This material consisted of peripheral blood, taken 28 days after the second AZD1222 dose. The receptors were sampled from an adult who received the AZD1222 COVID-19 vaccine. Each CDR3 is given with its conserved first and last residue.

>TRBV7-2|TRBJ2-5
CASRRAVQETQYF
>TRBV6-2/TRBV6-3|TRBJ1-1
CASSFSQWGNTEAFF
>TRBV28|TRBJ1-2
CASSLPGVYGYTF
>TRBV7-2|TRBJ2-5
CASSLVAGEGETQYF
>TRBV10-3|TRBJ1-1
CAISESPGAMNTEAFF
>TRBV6-5|TRBJ1-1
CASSYSNLGDTEAFF
>TRBV18|TRBJ1-1
CASSGTKEGTEAFF
>TRBV10-2|TRBJ1-2
CASSEGGYDGYTF
>TRBV18|TRBJ2-7
CASSPPATASYEQYF
>TRBV5-1|TRBJ2-3
CASSFGTSGRALADTQYF
>TRBV5-1|TRBJ2-2
CASSLQGQHTGELFF
>TRBV3-1/TRBV3-2|TRBJ2-7
CASSLLTGASYEQYF
>TRBV5-1|TRBJ1-5
CASSESGREPQHF
>TRBV29-1|TRBJ1-2
CSALTGGNYGYTF
>TRBV7-9|TRBJ1-4
CASSLARQINEKLFF
>TRBV7-2|TRBJ2-5
CASSFKGIETQYF
>TRBV3-1/TRBV3-2|TRBJ1-2
CASSQDLTDEGYTF
>TRBV5-5|TRBJ2-3
CASTEWSTDTQYF
>TRBV9|TRBJ2-3
CASSALGRLDTDTQYF
>TRBV7-9|TRBJ1-5
CASSPQGDQPQHF
>TRBV20-1|TRBJ2-1
CSASYGGYSEQFF
>TRBV5-1|TRBJ2-5
CASSLGGQETQYF
>TRBV5-1|TRBJ1-1
CASSLAGMNTEAFF
>TRBV28|TRBJ1-5
CASSQMTGFQPQHF